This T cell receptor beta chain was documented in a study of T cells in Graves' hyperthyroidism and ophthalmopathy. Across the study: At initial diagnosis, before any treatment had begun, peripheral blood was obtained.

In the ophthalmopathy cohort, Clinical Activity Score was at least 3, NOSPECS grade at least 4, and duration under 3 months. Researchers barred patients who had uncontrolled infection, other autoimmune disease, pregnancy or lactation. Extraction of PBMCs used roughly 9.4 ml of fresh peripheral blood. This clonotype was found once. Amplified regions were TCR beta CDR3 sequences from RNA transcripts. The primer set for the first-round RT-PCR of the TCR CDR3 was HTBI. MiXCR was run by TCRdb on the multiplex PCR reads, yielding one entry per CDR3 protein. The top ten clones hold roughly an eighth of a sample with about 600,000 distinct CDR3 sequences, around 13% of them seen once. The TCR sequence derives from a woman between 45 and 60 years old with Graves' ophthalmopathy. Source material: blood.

The CDR3 reads CATSETSGISYEQFF. CDR3 coding DNA: TGTGCCACCAGTGAGACTAGCGGGATTTCGTATGAGCAGTTCTTC. The chain recombines TRBV24-1 with TRBJ2-1; 11 positions agree with TRBD2. The CDR3 runs 15 residues. Unmatched junction bases numbered 6, after V lost 4 bases and J lost 8 bases. Looked up from germline, CDR1 is KGHDR and CDR2 is SFDVKD.